This T cell receptor (beta chain) was captured in a study of CD8 T cells in Susac syndrome. The CDR3 sequence is 14 residues long. V was pared by 2 bases and J by 7 bases, with 3 bases of the junction left unmatched. This clonotype is a singleton in its sample. CD8+ and CD4+ T cells taken from blood had their TCR beta sequenced. Patients with Susac syndrome fulfilled recently defined diagnostic criteria for definite or probable disease. With random hexamers, 0.5 to 1 ug RNA was reverse transcribed. One entry per CDR3 protein, called by TCRdb with MiXCR from the immunoSEQ multiplex PCR reads. The sample lists more than 150,000 distinct CDR3 sequences, roughly 95% occurring once.

The receptor's source is a human donor with Susac syndrome. The sequenced material came from CD4+ T cells from PBMCs. The genes are TRBV12-3 or TRBV12-4 and TRBJ2-5; 11 nucleotides agree with TRBD1. The CDR3 nucleotides are TGTGCCAGCAGTTTAACGGGACAGGGGGGGACCCAGTACTTC. Its protein product is CASSLTGQGGTQYF.